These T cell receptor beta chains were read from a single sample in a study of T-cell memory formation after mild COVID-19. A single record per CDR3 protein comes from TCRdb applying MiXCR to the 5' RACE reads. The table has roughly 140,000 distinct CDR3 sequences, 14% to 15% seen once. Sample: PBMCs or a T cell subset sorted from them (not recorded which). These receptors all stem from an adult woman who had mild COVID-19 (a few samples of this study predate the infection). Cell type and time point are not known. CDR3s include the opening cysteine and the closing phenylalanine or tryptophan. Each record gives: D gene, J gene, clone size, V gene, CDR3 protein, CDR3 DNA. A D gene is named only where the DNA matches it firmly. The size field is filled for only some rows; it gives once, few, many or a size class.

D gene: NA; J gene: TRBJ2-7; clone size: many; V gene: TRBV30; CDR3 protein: CAWSVSEQYF; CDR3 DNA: TGTGCCTGGAGTGTCAGCGAGCAGTACTTC
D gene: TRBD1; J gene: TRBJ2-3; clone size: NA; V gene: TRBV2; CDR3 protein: CAIEGALTDTQYF; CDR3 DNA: TGTGCCATCGAGGGGGCTCTCACAGATACGCAGTATTTT
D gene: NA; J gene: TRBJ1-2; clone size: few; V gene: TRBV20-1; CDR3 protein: CSARDHGTEANYGYTF; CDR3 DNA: TGCAGTGCTAGAGATCACGGGACCGAAGCTAACTATGGCTACACCTTC
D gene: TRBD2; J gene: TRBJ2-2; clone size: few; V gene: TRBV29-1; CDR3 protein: CSVEGEGFYTGELFF; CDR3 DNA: TGCAGCGTTGAAGGGGAGGGGTTCTACACCGGGGAGCTGTTTTTT
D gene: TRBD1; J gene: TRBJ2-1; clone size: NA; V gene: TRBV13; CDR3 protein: CASSSIPGGDVGNEQFF; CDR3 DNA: TGTGCCAGCAGCTCGATCCCAGGGGGAGATGTGGGCAATGAGCAGTTCTTC
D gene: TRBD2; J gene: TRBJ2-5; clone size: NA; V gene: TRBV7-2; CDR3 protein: CASSPWTSGSQETQYF; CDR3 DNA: TGTGCCAGCAGCCCCTGGACTAGCGGCTCGCAAGAGACCCAGTACTTC
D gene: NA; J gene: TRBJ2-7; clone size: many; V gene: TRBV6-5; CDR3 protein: CASSYLEDARTEQYF; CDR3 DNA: TGTGCCAGCAGTTACCTGGAAGACGCCAGGACCGAGCAGTACTTC
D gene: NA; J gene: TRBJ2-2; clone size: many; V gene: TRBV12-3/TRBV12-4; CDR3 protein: CASSFAGELFF; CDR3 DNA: TGCGCCAGCAGCTTCGCCGGGGAGCTGTTTTTT
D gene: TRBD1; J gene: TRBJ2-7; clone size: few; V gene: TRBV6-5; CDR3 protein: CASSLGTVDYEQYF; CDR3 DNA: TGTGCCAGCAGCCTCGGGACAGTTGACTACGAGCAGTACTTC
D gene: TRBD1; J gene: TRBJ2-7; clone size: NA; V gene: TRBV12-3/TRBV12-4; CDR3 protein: CASSPKQGANYEQYF; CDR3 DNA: TGTGCCAGCAGTCCGAAACAGGGGGCGAACTACGAGCAGTACTTC
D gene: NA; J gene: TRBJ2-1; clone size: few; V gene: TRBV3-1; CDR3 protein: CASSQESRSNEQFF; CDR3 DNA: TGTGCCAGCAGCCAAGAGTCCAGAAGCAATGAGCAGTTCTTC
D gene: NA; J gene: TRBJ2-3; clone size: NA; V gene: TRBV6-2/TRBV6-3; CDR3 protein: CASSYYRAPGPDTQYF; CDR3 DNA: TGTGCCAGCAGTTATTACAGGGCCCCGGGGCCAGATACGCAGTATTTT
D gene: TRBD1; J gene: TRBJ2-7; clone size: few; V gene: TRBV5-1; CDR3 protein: CASSLTGEQYEQYF; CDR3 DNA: TGCGCCAGCAGCTTGACAGGGGAACAATACGAGCAGTACTTC
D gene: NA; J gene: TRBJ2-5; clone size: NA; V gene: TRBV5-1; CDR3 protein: CASSYRALQETQYF; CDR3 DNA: TGCGCCAGCAGCTACCGGGCCCTTCAAGAGACCCAGTACTTC
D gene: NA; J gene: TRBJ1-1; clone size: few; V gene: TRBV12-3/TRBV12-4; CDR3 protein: CASSLAIEAFF; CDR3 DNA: TGTGCCAGCAGTTTAGCCATTGAAGCTTTCTTT
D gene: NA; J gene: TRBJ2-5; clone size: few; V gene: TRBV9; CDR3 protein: CASSVESWETQYF; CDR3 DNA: TGTGCCAGCAGCGTAGAGAGTTGGGAGACCCAGTACTTC
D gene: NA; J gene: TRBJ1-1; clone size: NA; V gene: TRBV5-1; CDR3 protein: CASSLLGGAMNTEAFF; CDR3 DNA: TGCGCCAGCAGCTTGCTCGGGGGGGCAATGAACACTGAAGCTTTCTTT
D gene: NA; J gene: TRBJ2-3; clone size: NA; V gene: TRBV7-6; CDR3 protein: CASRPRLDGDTQYF; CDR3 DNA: TGTGCCAGCAGACCTCGACTAGATGGAGATACGCAGTATTTT
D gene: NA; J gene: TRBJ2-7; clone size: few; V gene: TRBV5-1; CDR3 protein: CASAGTEYEQYF; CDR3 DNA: TGCGCCAGCGCCGGGACCGAATACGAGCAGTACTTC
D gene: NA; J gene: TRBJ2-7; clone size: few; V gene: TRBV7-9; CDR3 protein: CASSFNHEQYF; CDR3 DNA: TGTGCCAGCAGCTTTAATCACGAGCAGTACTTC
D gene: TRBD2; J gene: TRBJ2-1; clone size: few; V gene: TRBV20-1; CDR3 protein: CSAMGLAGSSYNEQFF; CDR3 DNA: TGCAGTGCGATGGGACTAGCGGGTTCCTCCTACAATGAGCAGTTCTTC
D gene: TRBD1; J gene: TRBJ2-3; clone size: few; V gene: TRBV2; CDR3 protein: CASSVRGFSDTQYF; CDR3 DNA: TGTGCCAGCAGTGTCAGGGGGTTTTCAGATACGCAGTATTTT
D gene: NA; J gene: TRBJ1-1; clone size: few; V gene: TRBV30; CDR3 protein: CAWDLGGLAFF; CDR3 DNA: TGTGCCTGGGACCTCGGGGGGCTAGCTTTCTTT
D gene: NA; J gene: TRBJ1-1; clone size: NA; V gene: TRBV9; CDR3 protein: CASSVDGLSTEAFF; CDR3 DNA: TGTGCCAGCAGCGTAGACGGACTCTCCACTGAAGCTTTCTTT
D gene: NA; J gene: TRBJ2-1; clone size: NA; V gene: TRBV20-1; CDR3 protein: CSARVQNYNEQFF; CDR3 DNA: TGCAGTGCTAGAGTTCAGAACTACAATGAGCAGTTCTTC
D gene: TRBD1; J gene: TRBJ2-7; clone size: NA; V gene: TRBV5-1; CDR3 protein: CASSLTPPDRVINEQYF; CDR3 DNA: TGCGCCAGCAGCTTAACCCCTCCCGACAGGGTGATCAACGAGCAGTACTTC
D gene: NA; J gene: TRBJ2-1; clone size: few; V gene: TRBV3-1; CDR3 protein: CASSHPGVLHNEQFF; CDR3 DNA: TGTGCCAGCAGCCATCCGGGGGTCCTACACAATGAGCAGTTCTTC
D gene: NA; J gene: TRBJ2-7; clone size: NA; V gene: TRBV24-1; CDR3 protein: CATSDPPSLEQYF; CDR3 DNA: TGTGCCACCAGTGATCCCCCCTCCCTCGAGCAGTACTTC
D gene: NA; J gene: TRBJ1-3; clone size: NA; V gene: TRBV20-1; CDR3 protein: CSARGLSGNTIYF; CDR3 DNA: TGCAGTGCCCGGGGTCTCTCTGGAAACACCATATATTTT
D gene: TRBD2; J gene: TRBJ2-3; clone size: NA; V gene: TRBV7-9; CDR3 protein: CASSDPTGRSGRRTDTQYF; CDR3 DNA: TGTGCCAGCAGCGATCCCACGGGTCGTAGCGGGAGGCGTACAGATACGCAGTATTTT
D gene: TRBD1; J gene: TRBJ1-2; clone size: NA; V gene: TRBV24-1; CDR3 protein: CATSDPTGGTNGYTF; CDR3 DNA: TGTGCCACCAGTGACCCTACAGGGGGAACAAATGGCTACACCTTC
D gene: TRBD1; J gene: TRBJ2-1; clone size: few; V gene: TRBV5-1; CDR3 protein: CASSTLTGWDEQFF; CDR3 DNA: TGCGCCAGCAGCACGCTGACAGGGTGGGATGAGCAGTTCTTC
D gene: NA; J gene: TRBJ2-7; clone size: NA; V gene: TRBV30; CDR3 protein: CAWSANTGYSVPYEQYF; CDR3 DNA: TGTGCCTGGAGTGCAAATACAGGGTACTCTGTCCCCTACGAGCAGTACTTC
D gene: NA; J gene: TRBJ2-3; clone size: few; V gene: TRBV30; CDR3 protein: CAWSAYGAGTDTQYF; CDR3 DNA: TGTGCCTGGAGCGCTTACGGGGCTGGGACAGATACGCAGTATTTT
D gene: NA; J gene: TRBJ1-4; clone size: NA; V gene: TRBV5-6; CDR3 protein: CASSLVTGEEGEKLFF; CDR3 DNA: TGTGCCAGCAGCTTGGTGACAGGAGAGGAAGGTGAAAAACTGTTTTTT
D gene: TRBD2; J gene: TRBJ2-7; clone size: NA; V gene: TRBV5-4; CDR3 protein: CASSLVGLAGGPSYEQYF; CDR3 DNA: TGTGCCAGCAGCTTAGTCGGACTAGCGGGAGGGCCTTCCTACGAGCAGTACTTC
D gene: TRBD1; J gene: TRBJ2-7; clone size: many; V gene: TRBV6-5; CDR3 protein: CASSPSLDRGYEQYF; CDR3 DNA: TGTGCCAGCAGTCCCTCCCTCGACAGGGGCTACGAGCAGTACTTC
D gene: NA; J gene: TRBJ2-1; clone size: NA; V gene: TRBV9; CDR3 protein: CASSVDPEGGEQFF; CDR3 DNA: TGTGCCAGCAGCGTAGACCCCGAGGGCGGTGAGCAGTTCTTC
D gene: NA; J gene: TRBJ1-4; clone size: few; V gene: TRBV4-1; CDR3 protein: CATKPRGSGTNEKLFF; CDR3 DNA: TGCGCCACCAAGCCCCGGGGAAGTGGAACTAATGAAAAACTGTTTTTT
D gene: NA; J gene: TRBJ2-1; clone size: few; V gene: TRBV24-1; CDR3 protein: CATSDGLNEQFF; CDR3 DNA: TGTGCCACCAGTGATGGCCTCAATGAGCAGTTCTTC
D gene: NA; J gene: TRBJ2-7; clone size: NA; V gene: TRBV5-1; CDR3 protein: CASSLTFSYEQYF; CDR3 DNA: TGCGCCAGCAGCTTGACCTTCTCCTACGAGCAGTACTTC
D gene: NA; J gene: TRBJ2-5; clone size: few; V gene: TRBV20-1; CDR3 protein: CSARDRATAGETQYF; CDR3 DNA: TGCAGTGCTAGAGATAGGGCGACCGCGGGAGAGACCCAGTACTTC